These 30 T cell receptor beta chains came from one sample sequenced in a study of T cells after yellow fever vaccination. MiXCR was run by TCRdb on the 5' RACE reads, yielding one entry per CDR3 protein. Of under 250,000 distinct CDR3 sequences listed, about 3% are singletons. The source material was CD4+ T cells sorted from PBMCs, sampled 10 days after the yellow fever booster vaccination. The receptors were sampled from a young man who received the YFV17D yellow fever vaccine.

This clonotype was seen repeatedly, ten times or more. The genes are TRBV11-3 and TRBJ2-3, with 8 nucleotides matching TRBD2. Germline assignment: CDR1 SGHNT and CDR2 YENEEA. The length of the CDR3 is 14 residues. V dropped 8 bases and J dropped 0; count of bases not matched to a gene: 4. The CDR3 protein is CASSPGGSTDTQYF. The DNA of the CDR3 is TGTGCCAGCTCACCGGGGGGGAGCACAGATACGCAGTATTTT.

This clonotype was seen many times. The chain carries TRBV3-1 and TRBJ1-1; D gene uncertain. Germline CDR1 LGHDT, CDR2 YNNKEL (reference sequence). The ends were cut back, 1 base at V and 11 bases at J, with 11 bases in the middle. The CDR3 sequence is 12 residues long. The CDR3 spells CASSQGFPWAFF. The CDR3 DNA reads as TGTGCCAGCAGCCAAGGGTTCCCTTGGGCTTTCTTT. Full variable domain (remainder filled in from reference TRBV3-1 and TRBJ1-1): DTAVSQTPKYLVTQMGNDKSIKCEQNLGHDTMYWYKQDSKKFLKIMFSYNNKELIINETVPNRFSPKSPDKAHLNLHINSLELGDSAVYFCASSQGFPWAFFGQGTRLTVV.

The sample holds a few counts of this clonotype. The chain carries TRBV5-1 and TRBJ1-4, with a tentative D call TRBD1 (6 bases). Germline V lookup: CDR1 SGHRS, CDR2 YFSETQ. V lost 4 bases and J lost 4, with 17 bases in between. CDR3 length: 16 amino acids. The DNA of the CDR3 is TGCGCCAGCAGCCGGAATCCACAGGGAAATAATGAAAAACTGTTTTTT. This gives the protein CASSRNPQGNNEKLFF.

This clonotype was observed at least ten times. J is TRBJ2-3 and V is TRBV5-1; perhaps D is TRBD1 or TRBD2 (5 bases each). Germline CDR1 reads SGHRS; CDR2 reads YFSETQ. V dropped 4 bases and J dropped 4 bases, with 16 bases sitting between them. The CDR3 contains 15 residues. CDR3 coding DNA: TGCGCCAGCAGCAGGGACCCTGGCCGTCCAGATACGCAGTATTTT. It translates to CASSRDPGRPDTQYF.

This clonotype was observed a handful of times. The gene calls are TRBV4-1 and TRBJ2-5; D is undetermined. The CDR3 spans 13 residues. Per germline, CDR1 MGHRA and CDR2 YSYEKL. With 3 bases removed from V and 5 bases from J, the gap between germline ends came to 10 bases. CDR3 DNA: TGCGCCAGCAGCCAGCAAGGGTTGGAGACCCAGTACTTC. Its translation is CASSQQGLETQYF.

This clonotype was detected many times. The chain combines TRBV27 with TRBJ2-5, with 7 nucleotides matching TRBD1. Per the germline V gene, CDR1 is MNHEY and CDR2 is SMNVEV (reference sequence). The CDR3 sequence is 14 residues long. V shed 4 bases, J shed 4 bases, and the junction held 6 bases outside the gene matches. CDR3 amino acids: CASSSRDSRETQYF. Written as DNA, the CDR3 is TGTGCCAGCAGTTCTCGGGACAGTAGAGAGACCCAGTACTTC.

This clonotype was counted a few times. The genes are TRBV5-1 and TRBJ2-1; perhaps D is TRBD1 or TRBD2 (5 bases each). Germline lookup yields CDR1 SGHRS and CDR2 YFSETQ. V lost 5 bases, J lost 0 bases, and 12 bases lay in between. This CDR3 has 15 residues. CDR3 in amino acids: CASRRGLGSYNEQFF. CDR3 bases: TGCGCCAGCAGACGGGGCCTCGGCTCCTACAATGAGCAGTTCTTC.

This clonotype was detected many times. V usage is TRBV7-2 and J usage is TRBJ2-3, with TRBD2 as a possible D gene (6 bases). Trimming took 4 bases from V and 3 from J, leaving 20 bases between them. The CDR3 totals 17 residues. CDR1 and CDR2 from the germline V gene are SGHTA and FQGNSA. DNA for the CDR3: TGTGCCAGCAGCTCGTCCAGTACGGGGGTCCGAACAGATACGCAGTATTTT. Amino acid sequence: CASSSSSTGVRTDTQYF. Full variable domain (outside the CDR3, taken from reference TRBV7-2 and TRBJ2-3): GAGVSQSPSNKVTEKGKDVELRCDPISGHTALYWYRQSLGQGLEFLIYFQGNSAPDKSGLPSDRFSAERTGGSVSTLTIQRTQQEDSAVYLCASSSSSTGVRTDTQYFGPGTRLTVL.

This chain joins TRBV2 and TRBJ2-3; TRBD2 matches 10 bases. The germline V gene has CDR1 SNHLY and CDR2 FYNNEI. There are 15 residues in the CDR3. The V and J ends lost 6 bases and 3 bases, in that order; junction bases with no gene match: 6. The CDR3 sequence: CASRATSGVTDTQYF. CDR3 nucleotides: TGTGCCAGCAGAGCTACTAGCGGGGTAACAGATACGCAGTATTTT. The full variable domain, its missing parts supplied by reference TRBV2 and TRBJ2-3, is EPEVTQTPSHQVTQMGQEVILRCVPISNHLYFYWYRQILGQKVEFLVSFYNNEISEKSEIFDDQFSVERPDGSNFTLKIRSTKLEDSAMYFCASRATSGVTDTQYFGPGTRLTVL.

The chain is built from TRBV18 and TRBJ1-6; a possible D gene is TRBD1 (6 bases). The germline CDR1 and CDR2 sequences are KGHSH and LQKENI. This CDR3 spans 14 amino acids. V lost 5 bases and J 10 bases, leaving 15 bases between the germline ends. DNA for the CDR3: TGTGCCAGCTCATCACAGGGTTTCGAATCACCCCTCCACTTT. Its protein is CASSSQGFESPLHF.

This clonotype was observed at least ten times. This sequence joins TRBV6-6 and TRBJ2-7, with no clear D. V was cut by 2 bases and J by 6 bases, with 5 bases left in between. The CDR3 loop spans 11 amino acids. Germline CDR1 and CDR2: MNHNY and SVGAGI (reference sequence). CDR3 bases: TGTGCCAGCAGTTACAAGGCCGAGCAGTACGTC. Protein product: CASSYKAEQYV.

This clonotype came up many times. The chain has TRBV24-1 and TRBJ2-3, with 7 bases identical to TRBD1. The germline gives CDR1 KGHDR, CDR2 SFDVKD. The CDR3 extends over 17 amino acids. Unmatched junction bases numbered 12, after V lost 3 bases and J lost 4 bases. CDR3 amino acids: CATSDLRQGLGADTQYF. The CDR3 nucleotides are TGTGCCACCAGTGATCTCCGACAGGGATTGGGGGCAGATACGCAGTATTTT.

This clonotype was recorded at least ten times. The J gene is TRBJ1-1, the V gene TRBV2, with no clear D. Between the trimmed V and J ends, which lost 10 bases and 4 bases, there was a span of 10 bases. This CDR3 comprises 11 residues. Germline V gene data show CDR1 as SNHLY and CDR2 as FYNNEI. CDR3 loop: CATEFFTEAFF. The DNA of the CDR3 is TGTGCCACAGAATTCTTCACTGAAGCTTTCTTT.

This clonotype was seen many times. The chain joins TRBV12-3 or TRBV12-4 to TRBJ2-7; D not resolved. V lost 2 bases, J lost 4 bases, and 6 bases lay in between. This CDR3 has 12 amino acids. CDR3 sequence reads: CASSLHQYEQYF. In nucleotides, the CDR3 is TGTGCCAGCAGTTTACACCAGTACGAGCAGTACTTC.

This clonotype occurred a few times. The chain carries TRBV5-1 and TRBJ2-2; 9 bases agree with TRBD2. Per germline, CDR1 SGHRS and CDR2 YFSETQ. The trim removed 0 bases at V and 3 bases at J, leaving 6 bases unmatched. The CDR3 totals 17 residues. CDR3 loop: CASSLVVAGADTGELFF. The DNA of the CDR3 is TGCGCCAGCAGCTTGGTAGTAGCGGGGGCCGACACCGGGGAGCTGTTTTTT.

This clonotype showed up many times. This rearrangement joins TRBV5-1 to TRBJ1-4, with unresolved D. The ends were cut back, 0 bases at V and 0 bases at J, with 3 bases in the middle. This CDR3 contains 14 residues. Germline-derived CDR1 and CDR2 are SGHRS and YFSETQ. The CDR3 reads CASSLEATNEKLFF. CDR3 nucleotides: TGCGCCAGCAGCTTGGAGGCAACTAATGAAAAACTGTTTTTT.

The chain couples TRBV5-6 to TRBJ2-7; D uncertain. This CDR3 spans 11 amino acids. The V end was cut by 3 bases, the J end by 6 bases, with 7 bases between. Germline CDR1 SGHDT, CDR2 YYEEEE. CDR3 DNA: TGTGCCAGCAGCTCCGGTAGCGAGCAGTACGTC. Translating it yields CASSSGSEQYV.

This clonotype was found a few times. The chain couples TRBV4-3 to TRBJ2-5, with 9 positions matching TRBD2. Germline-derived CDR1 and CDR2 are LGHNA and YSLEER. V was pared by 1 base and J by 5 bases, with 11 bases of the junction left unmatched. This CDR3 region has 17 residues. The CDR3 sequence is CASSQGAGLAGRETQYF. The CDR3 DNA reads as TGCGCCAGCAGCCAAGGGGCAGGCCTAGCGGGGCGGGAGACCCAGTACTTC.

The V call is TRBV18, the J call TRBJ2-1, with 12 bases lining up with TRBD2. J gave up 7 bases and V 4 bases, and 5 bases lay outside the gene matches. The CDR3 contains 15 residues. Germline lookup yields CDR1 KGHSH and CDR2 LQKENI. The CDR3 is CASSLSSGGENEQFF. DNA for the CDR3: TGTGCCAGCTCACTATCTAGCGGGGGGGAAAATGAGCAGTTCTTC.

This clonotype showed up many times. The CDR3 DNA reads TGTGCCAGCAGTTTTGGGGGGGGGCTCCTTTCCTACGAGCAGTACTTC. The encoded protein is CASSFGGGLLSYEQYF. This chain links TRBV28 with TRBJ2-7, with D perhaps TRBD2 (7 bases). From germline, CDR1 is MDHEN and CDR2 SYDVKM. CDR3 size: 16 residues. V dropped 3 bases and J dropped 1 base, with 16 bases sitting between them.

The chain recombines TRBV3-1 with TRBJ1-2; weak D call: TRBD1 (5 bases). The V gene's germline CDR1 is LGHDT and CDR2 YNNKEL (reference sequence). The CDR3 is made up of 13 amino acids. Deletions cut 6 bases from V and 4 bases from J, with 12 bases between. Here the CDR3 reads CASSRRDGYGYTF. The CDR3 DNA sequence: TGTGCCAGCAGTCGCCGGGACGGCTATGGCTACACCTTC.

This clonotype was detected ten times or more. This rearrangement joins TRBV7-2 to TRBJ2-2; no definite D call. The CDR3 is 15 amino acids. V gave up 1 base and J gave up 2 bases, with 8 bases separating them. The germline V gene has CDR1 SGHTA and CDR2 FQGNSA. The CDR3 nucleotides are TGTGCCAGCAGCTTAGGAGCGTCCAACACCGGGGAGCTGTTTTTT. This encodes CASSLGASNTGELFF.

This clonotype was found a few times. This chain joins TRBV9 and TRBJ1-1; 10 positions agree with TRBD1. The trim removed 4 bases at V and 2 bases at J, leaving 5 bases unmatched. The CDR3 extends over 15 amino acids. Germline CDR1 is SGDLS and CDR2 is YYNGEE. The DNA of the CDR3 is TGTGCCAGCAGCAAGACAGGGGGCTTTAACACTGAAGCTTTCTTT. This translates into CASSKTGGFNTEAFF.

This clonotype was counted a few times. This rearrangement joins TRBV5-1 to TRBJ1-2; no firm D call. Germline V lookup: CDR1 SGHRS, CDR2 YFSETQ. The CDR3 has 15 amino acids. The ends were cut back, 4 bases at V and 2 bases at J, with 15 bases in the middle. CDR3 residues: CASSLGIAVNYGYTF. As DNA, the CDR3 is TGCGCCAGCAGCCTTGGGATTGCGGTAAACTATGGCTACACCTTC.

Only a few counts were recorded for this clonotype. The chain links TRBV21-1 to TRBJ2-7; whether TRBD1, the table's D call, matches the DNA was not checked. TRBV21-1 has pseudogene status. The CDR3 has 14 amino acids. The chain's CDR3 is CASSGDRRSYEQYV. The CDR3 coding sequence is TGTGCCAGCAGCGGGGACAGACGATCCTACGAGCAGTACGTC.

This clonotype was picked up many times. V gene TRBV12-3 or TRBV12-4 combines with J gene TRBJ2-7; possible D gene TRBD1, 5 bases. The CDR3 loop spans 15 amino acids. Trimming left V 4 bases short and J 5 bases short, with 18 bases between. As DNA, the CDR3 is TGTGCCAGCAGTTCGTTCGCGGCAGGGTCCAACGAGCAGTACTTC. Amino acids: CASSSFAAGSNEQYF.

This clonotype has more than one count but fewer than ten. The genes are TRBV5-4 and TRBJ2-4, with D uncertain. The V and J ends lost 0 bases and 0 bases respectively, with 13 bases between them. The CDR3 length is 17 residues. Per the germline V gene, CDR1 is SGHNT and CDR2 is YYREEE (reference sequence). In DNA, the CDR3 is TGTGCCAGCAGCTTGGACGGGCAGACCCTAGCCAAAAACATTCAGTACTTC. Translating gives CASSLDGQTLAKNIQYF.

This clonotype occurred a few times. CDR3: CASSLEGGDYGYTF. CDR3 DNA: TGTGCCAGCAGCTTAGAGGGGGGAGACTATGGCTACACCTTC. The chain has TRBV7-9 and TRBJ1-2; a weak D match, TRBD1 (6 bases). CDR3 length equals 14 residues. The germline V gene has CDR1 SEHNR and CDR2 FQNEAQ (reference sequence). Trimming left V 1 base short and J 3 bases short, with 9 bases between. Full variable domain (rest looked up from reference TRBV7-9 and TRBJ1-2): DTGVSQNPRHKITKRGQNVTFRCDPISEHNRLYWYRQTLGQGPEFLTYFQNEAQLEKSRLLSDRFSAERPKGSFSTLEIQRTEQGDSAMYLCASSLEGGDYGYTFGSGTRLTVV.

The sample holds many counts of this clonotype. The V gene is TRBV5-1, the J gene TRBJ2-3; a weak D match, TRBD1 (6 bases). CDR3 length: 13 amino acids. Trimming pared 4 bases from V and 4 bases from J, leaving 10 bases between. The germline gives CDR1 SGHRS, CDR2 YFSETQ. CDR3 loop: CASSVTGSDTQYF. The CDR3 nucleotides read TGCGCCAGCAGCGTTACAGGGTCAGATACGCAGTATTTT.

This clonotype showed up just a few times. V and J are TRBV2 and TRBJ2-5; no reliable D call. CDR1 SNHLY and CDR2 FYNNEI come from the germline V gene. This CDR3 region has 12 residues. V was shortened by 8 bases and J by 4 bases, with 11 bases between the two germline ends. CDR3 nucleotide sequence: TGTGCCAGCGGAACAGAAACAGAGACCCAGTACTTC. Amino acid sequence: CASGTETETQYF.